These T cell receptor beta chains were read from a single sample in a study of blood T cell repertoires in COVID-19. Some clones are missing from TCRdb's copy, which holds only in-frame ones; the method was immunoSEQ multiplex PCR. The data show more than 95,000 clones, with around 78% seen just once and about 2.1% held by the top ten. The sample taken for sequencing was peripheral blood. These receptors were taken from a man aged 25-45 years with acute or convalescent COVID-19. CDR3s include the opening cysteine and the closing phenylalanine or tryptophan. A D gene is named only where the DNA matches it firmly. Clone size appears in some rows only: once, few, many, or a class for an expanded clone.

d_gene,abundance,v_gene,j_gene,CDR3aa,CDR3nt
TRBD2,.,TRBV7-3,TRBJ2-5,CASSVSGGASETQYF,TGTGCCAGCAGCGTTAGCGGGGGGGCGTCTGAGACCCAGTACTTC
.,.,TRBV2,TRBJ2-1,CASRTPLPQGQRYEQFF,TGTGCCAGCAGGACCCCCCTCCCTCAAGGCCAGAGGTATGAGCAGTTCTTC
TRBD2,.,TRBV19,TRBJ2-4,CASSIGGSSIQYF,TGTGCCAGTAGTATAGGCGGGAGCTCCATTCAGTACTTC
TRBD2,.,TRBV5-4,TRBJ2-3,CASSLGAGGPMDTQYF,TGTGCCAGCAGCTTGGGAGCGGGGGGGCCGATGGATACGCAGTATTTT
.,.,TRBV6-2/TRBV6-3,TRBJ2-3,CASSYQADTQYF,TGTGCCAGCAGTTACCAGGCAGATACGCAGTATTTT
.,.,TRBV21-1,TRBJ1-5,CASSKGRIRRYGCLSNQPQHF,.
.,.,TRBV4-3,TRBJ1-3,CASSQSARGNTIYF,TGCGCCAGCAGCCAAAGTGCGAGGGGGAACACCATATATTTT
.,.,TRBV7-9,TRBJ1-4,CASSSGSGRGDEKLFF,TGTGCCAGCAGCTCCGGGTCCGGGCGGGGAGATGAAAAACTGTTTTTT
.,once,TRBV7-7,TRBJ2-5,CASSRGSETQYF,TGTGCTAGCAGCCGGGGGAGTGAGACCCAGTACTTC
TRBD2,.,TRBV4-1,TRBJ2-3,CASSQDRLAGADTQYF,TGCGCCAGCAGCCAAGATAGACTAGCGGGAGCGGATACGCAGTATTTT
.,.,TRBV4-2,TRBJ1-4,CAIGPAEGVNEKLFF,TGTGCCATAGGACCCGCCGAGGGAGTAAATGAAAAACTGTTTTTT
TRBD2,.,TRBV4-1,TRBJ2-1,CASSPGTSDYNEQFF,TGCGCCAGCAGCCCTGGGACTAGCGACTACAATGAGCAGTTCTTC
.,.,TRBV5-1,TRBJ2-1,CASSLVSSEISNEQFF,TGCGCCAGCAGCTTGGTTTCTAGCGAAATATCCAATGAGCAGTTCTTC
.,.,TRBV4-1,TRBJ1-5,CASSQERVQPQHF,TGCGCCAGCAGCCAAGAGAGGGTCCAGCCCCAGCATTTT
TRBD1,.,TRBV5-4,TRBJ1-1,CASHTGGTEAFF,TGTGCCAGCCATACAGGGGGCACTGAAGCTTTCTTT
.,.,TRBV5-1,TRBJ1-1,CASSLHGENTEAFF,TGCGCCAGCAGCCTACACGGGGAGAACACTGAAGCTTTCTTT
TRBD2,.,TRBV27,TRBJ2-3,CASSLSSSGIDTQYF,TGTGCCAGCAGTTTATCGAGTAGCGGGATTGATACGCAGTATTTT
.,.,TRBV11-2,TRBJ1-4,CASSSLGQIGKLFF,TGTGCCAGCAGCTCCCTCGGACAGATCGGGAAACTGTTTTTT
.,.,TRBV19,TRBJ1-4,CASSIPGENGKLFF,TGTGCCAGTAGTATCCCAGGGGAAAATGGAAAACTGTTTTTT
TRBD1,.,TRBV29-1,TRBJ1-1,CSAKGQGAGTEAFF,TGCAGCGCTAAGGGGCAGGGGGCCGGTACTGAAGCTTTCTTT
.,.,TRBV9,TRBJ1-6,CASSVGGDNSPLHF,TGTGCCAGCAGCGTAGGGGGGGATAATTCACCCCTCCACTTT
.,.,TRBV4-3,TRBJ2-7,CASSQDASHYEQYF,TGCGCCAGCAGCCAAGATGCAAGCCACTACGAGCAGTACTTC
TRBD1,.,TRBV10-3,TRBJ2-1,CATGTGGYNEQFF,TGTGCCACCGGGACAGGGGGGTACAATGAGCAGTTCTTC
.,.,TRBV4-3,TRBJ1-5,CASSQGPDGGGNQPQHF,TGCGCCAGCAGCCAAGGCCCCGATGGAGGAGGTAATCAGCCCCAGCATTTT
.,.,TRBV19,TRBJ1-2,CASSISQGNYGYTF,TGTGCCAGTAGTATCTCCCAGGGGAACTATGGCTACACCTTC
TRBD1,.,TRBV2,TRBJ1-1,CASRRGQGGGTEAFF,TGTGCCAGCAGACGCGGACAGGGAGGGGGTACTGAAGCTTTCTTT
.,.,TRBV12-3/TRBV12-4,TRBJ2-1,CASSGLHNEQFF,TGTGCCAGCAGTGGACTGCACAATGAGCAGTTCTTC
.,few,TRBV5-1,TRBJ1-5,CASSLDSSNQPQHF,TGCGCCAGCAGCTTAGACAGTAGCAATCAGCCCCAGCATTTT
.,.,TRBV7-9,TRBJ1-1,CASSFGTANTEAFF,TGTGCCAGCAGCTTTGGAACAGCAAACACTGAAGCTTTCTTT
TRBD1,.,TRBV7-2,TRBJ1-5,CASSRTGGGLEPQHF,TGTGCCAGCAGCCGCACAGGGGGAGGGTTGGAGCCCCAGCATTTT
.,few,TRBV14,TRBJ2-5,CASSQDRQGLKETQYF,TGTGCCAGCAGCCAAGATCGTCAGGGGCTCAAAGAGACCCAGTACTTC
.,.,TRBV5-5,TRBJ2-2,CASSQGDSPGGRTGELFF,TGTGCCAGCAGCCAGGGGGACTCCCCGGGGGGGCGAACCGGGGAGCTGTTTTTT
.,few,TRBV5-4,TRBJ2-5,CASSSQGSRGGETQYF,TGTGCCAGCAGCTCACAGGGGTCTCGGGGAGGAGAGACCCAGTACTTC
.,.,TRBV6-2/TRBV6-3,TRBJ2-7,CASSPRHDTLSSYEQYF,TGTGCCAGCAGCCCCCGCCACGACACCCTGAGCTCCTACGAGCAGTACTTC
TRBD1,.,TRBV19,TRBJ1-2,CASSRDRDQYGYTF,TGTGCCAGTAGTCGGGACAGGGATCAGTATGGCTACACCTTC
TRBD1,once,TRBV2,TRBJ1-1,CASSTSDRGNTEAFF,TGTGCCAGCAGTACCTCGGACAGGGGGAACACTGAAGCTTTCTTT
.,.,TRBV9,TRBJ2-4,CASSPLGGLSDIQYF,TGTGCCAGCAGCCCCCTGGGGGGGCTGAGTGACATTCAGTACTTC
.,.,TRBV18,TRBJ1-2,CASSPTTGSNYGYTF,TGTGCCAGCTCACCCACTACAGGGTCTAACTATGGCTACACCTTC
.,once,TRBV4-2,TRBJ2-7,CASSQDQSGSYEQYF,TGTGCCAGCAGCCAAGACCAAAGCGGTTCCTACGAGCAGTACTTC
TRBD1,.,TRBV5-4,TRBJ1-2,CASSLKQGRGYGYTF,TGTGCCAGCAGCCTTAAACAGGGGCGCGGGTATGGCTACACCTTC
TRBD1,.,TRBV19,TRBJ1-5,CASSLSTGAAQPQHF,TGTGCCAGTAGCCTGTCAACAGGGGCGGCTCAGCCCCAGCATTTT
.,.,TRBV11-2,TRBJ1-6,CASGQLSPLHF,TGTGCCAGCGGACAGCTCTCACCCCTCCACTTT
TRBD2,.,TRBV19,TRBJ2-2,CASSMASGGTGELFF,TGTGCCAGTAGTATGGCTAGCGGGGGTACCGGGGAGCTGTTTTTT
.,.,TRBV5-1,TRBJ2-1,CASSSGQPAYNEQFF,TGCGCCAGCAGCTCGGGACAACCAGCCTACAATGAGCAGTTCTTC
.,.,TRBV21-1,TRBJ2-3,CASSLPGLAGVDTQYF,TGTGCCAGCAGCCTCCCGGGGCTAGCGGGGGTCGATACGCAGTATTTT